The next 11 T cell receptor beta chains were all read from a single sample in a study of control samples from healthy donors and cancer patients. Profiled with immunoSEQ multiplex PCR; TCRdb holds only in-frame clones, not every one. Counted here are 150,000 to 200,000 clones, roughly 89% occurring once; the ten biggest clones make up more than 1.3%. The specimen sequenced was blood. All receptors come from a woman in her twenties or thirties in good health.

The V gene is TRBV19, the J gene TRBJ2-7; D not resolved. Trimming took off 5 bases at V and 3 bases at J, with 8 bases between the two ends. Germline values: CDR1 LNHDA, CDR2 SQIVND (reference sequence). This CDR3 has 12 residues. The CDR3 is CASSGGDYEQYF. As DNA, the CDR3 is TGTGCCAGTAGTGGTGGAGACTACGAGCAGTACTTC.

The genes are TRBV2 and TRBJ1-2, with a possible D match to TRBD1 (6 bases). Trimming pared 2 bases from V and 4 bases from J, leaving 14 bases between. The germline gives CDR1 SNHLY, CDR2 FYNNEI. The CDR3 contains 15 residues. CDR3 coding DNA: TGTGCCAGCAGTGAACGAACAGGGTCGGGCTATGGCTACACCTTC. Its protein is CASSERTGSGYGYTF.

This clone was observed a handful of times. This chain joins TRBV14 and TRBJ1-2; D remains ambiguous. CDR1 and CDR2 (germline): SGHDN, FVKESK. CDR3 length equals 13 residues. V lost 1 base, J lost 7 bases, and 10 bases lay in between. The DNA of the CDR3 is TGTGCCAGCAGCCAAGGTCGGGCGTTTGGCTACACCTTC. This sequence encodes CASSQGRAFGYTF.

This chain uses TRBV11-2 with TRBJ2-1, with 16 bases identical to TRBD2. CDR1 and CDR2 (germline): SGHAT, FQNNGV. V shed 5 bases, J shed 8 bases, and the junction held 3 bases outside the gene matches. The CDR3 is 15 residues long. CDR3 sequence reads: CASSLGTSGGDEQFF. CDR3 DNA sequence: TGTGCCAGCAGCCTCGGGACTAGCGGGGGGGATGAGCAGTTCTTC.

The chain couples TRBV4-2 to TRBJ1-4; possibly TRBD1 for D (6 bases). CDR3 length equals 17 residues. Between the trimmed V and J ends, which lost 4 bases and 0 bases, there was a span of 15 bases. Germline lookup yields CDR1 LGHNA and CDR2 YNFKEQ. The CDR3, as DNA: TGTGCCAGCAGCCCTCGGGACACTCTCCCAACTAATGAAAAACTGTTTTTT. It encodes CASSPRDTLPTNEKLFF.

This clone has a single count. The V call is TRBV7-9, the J call TRBJ2-1, with D perhaps matching TRBD1 or TRBD2 (5 bases each). This CDR3 region has 16 residues. Germline CDR1 and CDR2: SEHNR and FQNEAQ (reference sequence). V dropped 2 bases and J dropped 0 bases, with 11 bases sitting between them. The CDR3 reads CASSLRAGSSYNEQFF. The CDR3 region has the DNA TGTGCCAGCAGCTTAAGGGCAGGGAGCTCCTACAATGAGCAGTTCTTC.

J is TRBJ1-5 and V is TRBV18; D unclear. This CDR3 spans 13 amino acids. V was cut by 3 bases and J by 4 bases, with 7 bases left in between. Germline CDR1 KGHSH, CDR2 LQKENI. DNA for the CDR3: TGTGCCAGCTCACCGGCAGCAAATCAGCCCCAGCATTTT. Translating it yields CASSPAANQPQHF.

The V and J genes are TRBV7-2 and TRBJ1-2, with TRBD1 as a possible D gene (5 bases). The CDR3 is made up of 16 amino acids. V gave up 1 base and J gave up 0 bases, with 12 bases separating them. Germline CDR1 is SGHTA and CDR2 is FQGNSA. The CDR3 sequence: CASSLDGTIANYGYTF. In DNA, the CDR3 is TGTGCCAGCAGCTTAGATGGGACGATAGCTAACTATGGCTACACCTTC.

V gene TRBV28 combines with J gene TRBJ1-4, with TRBD1 matching 11 bases. The CDR3 totals 15 residues. Germline values: CDR1 MDHEN, CDR2 SYDVKM. Germline trimming cut 7 bases from V and 7 bases from J; bases unmatched to any gene: 8. The CDR3 loop is CASNSPGTGGEKLFF. CDR3 nucleotide sequence: TGTGCCAGCAACTCCCCCGGGACAGGGGGTGAAAAACTGTTTTTT. Full variable domain (missing parts from reference TRBV28 and TRBJ1-4): DVKVTQSSRYLVKRTGEKVFLECVQDMDHENMFWYRQDPGLGLRLIYFSYDVKMKEKGDIPEGYSVSREKKERFSLILESASTNQTSMYLCASNSPGTGGEKLFFGSGTQLSVL.

The chain recombines TRBV4-3 with TRBJ2-1; 12 bases are shared with TRBD2. The germline CDR1 and CDR2 sequences are LGHNA and YSLEER. J gave up 4 bases and V 8 bases, and 9 bases lay outside the gene matches. This CDR3 is 16 amino acids long. This chain's CDR3 is CASGTSGPGDYNEQFF. In nucleotides, the CDR3 is TGCGCCAGCGGGACTAGCGGGCCCGGGGATTACAATGAGCAGTTCTTC.

The chain carries TRBV2 and TRBJ1-1; no clear D. V dropped 0 bases and J dropped 0 bases, with 8 bases sitting between them. The CDR3 loop spans 15 amino acids. In germline, CDR1 is SNHLY, CDR2 FYNNEI. DNA of the CDR3: TGTGCCAGCAGTGAAGCGTGGCCCATGAACACTGAAGCTTTCTTT. As protein: CASSEAWPMNTEAFF.